Listed here are 31 T cell receptor beta chains from one sample, sequenced in a study of T cell responses to AZD1222 COVID-19 vaccine (dated by TCRdb to the early 2020s). The library relied on the immunoSEQ multiplex PCR assay. TCRdb mirrors the immuneACCESS table, restricted to in-frame sequences. Some clones are absent from its copies; in checked studies, under half trace to an unresolved V gene, and the reason for the others is unknown. Present in this sample are about 150,000 clones, 92% of which were seen just once. The ten largest clones take up around 2.3% of the sample. The time point label here, explained by the study, means: baseline before first vaccination. Sequences were derived from peripheral blood, sampled on day 0 of AZD1222 vaccination. The receptors were sampled from an adult in good health.

The V gene is TRBV11-2, the J gene TRBJ1-4; tentative D call: TRBD1 (6 bases). The germline V and J ends were trimmed by 5 bases and 0 bases, with 10 bases remaining between them. This CDR3 has 15 residues. Germline V lookup: CDR1 SGHAT, CDR2 FQNNGV. The CDR3, as DNA: TGTGCCAGCAGCGTACAGGGAACAACTAATGAAAAACTGTTTTTT. Encoded protein: CASSVQGTTNEKLFF.

The V and J genes are TRBV6-5 and TRBJ2-3; D not certain. This CDR3 is 12 amino acids long. V was clipped by 6 bases and J by 6 bases, with 10 bases between them. CDR1 is MNHEY, CDR2 SVGAGI, per germline. The CDR3 is CASSSFRDTQYF. The CDR3 bases are TGTGCCAGCAGCTCATTTCGGGATACGCAGTATTTT.

J is TRBJ2-6 and V is TRBV7-9, with 8 bases matching TRBD1. Trimming took 3 bases from V and 2 from J; bases not matched to a gene: 9. Germline CDR1 reads SEHNR; CDR2 reads FQNEAQ (reference sequence). The CDR3 spans 18 residues. CDR3 sequence: CASSFRTGYNAGANVLTF. Written as DNA, the CDR3 is TGTGCCAGCAGCTTTAGGACAGGGTATAATGCTGGGGCCAACGTCCTGACTTTC.

The genes are TRBV2 and TRBJ2-3, with TRBD2 matching 7 bases. Per the germline V gene, CDR1 is SNHLY and CDR2 is FYNNEI. Germline trimming cut 4 bases from V and 0 bases from J; bases unmatched to any gene: 7. CDR3 length: 16 amino acids. In DNA form, the CDR3 reads TGTGCCAGCAGTGGTTCGACGGGGGGAAGCACAGATACGCAGTATTTT. Translating it yields CASSGSTGGSTDTQYF. The full variable domain, its missing parts supplied by reference TRBV2 and TRBJ2-3, is EPEVTQTPSHQVTQMGQEVILRCVPISNHLYFYWYRQILGQKVEFLVSFYNNEISEKSEIFDDQFSVERPDGSNFTLKIRSTKLEDSAMYFCASSGSTGGSTDTQYFGPGTRLTVL.

This clone showed up just a few times. This sequence joins TRBV12-3 or TRBV12-4 and TRBJ1-4; D gene ambiguous. The length of the CDR3 is 13 residues. The V and J ends lost 3 bases and 8 bases respectively, with 10 bases between them. For the CDR3, the DNA is TGTGCCAGCAGTTTTAGGGTCGGCGAAAAACTGTTTTTT. Translation gives CASSFRVGEKLFF.

The CDR3 DNA reads TGCGCCAGCAGCCAAGTTACGGAGAGCACAGATACGCAGTATTTT. Translation: CASSQVTESTDTQYF. The chain joins TRBV4-1 to TRBJ2-3; D is unclear. Trimming pared 1 base from V and 0 bases from J, leaving 8 bases between. Per the germline V gene, CDR1 is MGHRA and CDR2 is YSYEKL. The CDR3 has 15 amino acids.

J is TRBJ2-7 and V is TRBV30; D could derive from TRBD1 or TRBD2 (5 bases each). The germline V and J ends were trimmed by 2 bases and 5 bases, with 22 bases remaining between them. Germline V gene data show CDR1 as GTSNPN and CDR2 as SVGIG (reference sequence). The CDR3 is 16 amino acids. The CDR3 DNA sequence: TGTGCCTGGAGTACCCAGGGCAGCGGCTGGCCCGACGAGCAGTACTTC. Encoded protein: CAWSTQGSGWPDEQYF. The whole variable domain, remainder taken from reference TRBV30 and TRBJ2-7, is SQTIHQWPATLVQPVGSPLSLECTVEGTSNPNLYWYRQAAGRGLQLLFYSVGIGQISSEVPQNLSASRPQDRQFILSSKKLLLSDSGFYLCAWSTQGSGWPDEQYFGPGTRLTVT.

The chain has TRBV5-8 and TRBJ1-5, with 7 bases identical to TRBD1. Per the germline V gene, CDR1 is SGHTS and CDR2 is YDEGEE. The CDR3 runs 15 residues. Trimming at V came to 1 base and at J to 4 bases, leaving 5 bases not matched to a gene. The CDR3 bases are TGTGCCAGCAGCTTGCTCGACAGGGATAATCAGCCCCAGCATTTT. Translated: CASSLLDRDNQPQHF.

This rearrangement joins TRBV6-5 to TRBJ2-7, with unresolved D. Germline-derived CDR1 and CDR2 are MNHEY and SVGAGI. The CDR3 consists of 14 residues. The V and J ends lost 0 bases and 9 bases respectively, with 15 bases between them. The CDR3 reads CASSYSNSGLGQYF. CDR3 nucleotides: TGTGCCAGCAGTTACTCCAACAGTGGTCTGGGGCAGTACTTC.

This chain links TRBV7-3 with TRBJ2-3; TRBD1 agrees at 9 bases. J gave up 0 bases and V 1 base, and 2 bases lay outside the gene matches. This CDR3 has 16 residues. Germline loops: CDR1 SGHTA, CDR2 FQGTGA. CDR3 residues: CASSLMGQGSTDTQYF. As DNA, the CDR3 is TGTGCCAGCAGCTTAATGGGACAGGGAAGCACAGATACGCAGTATTTT.

The chain carries TRBV28 and TRBJ1-5, with unresolved D. The CDR3 is 13 amino acids. Trimming cost V 2 bases and J 4 bases, with 6 bases left between them. Germline CDR1 and CDR2: MDHEN and SYDVKM. In DNA form, the CDR3 reads TGTGCCAGCAGTTTAATGGGGAATCAGCCCCAGCATTTT. Protein product: CASSLMGNQPQHF. Filled out from reference TRBV28 and TRBJ1-5, the complete variable domain reads DVKVTQSSRYLVKRTGEKVFLECVQDMDHENMFWYRQDPGLGLRLIYFSYDVKMKEKGDIPEGYSVSREKKERFSLILESASTNQTSMYLCASSLMGNQPQHFGDGTRLSIL.

The gene calls are TRBV7-9 and TRBJ1-1, with 9 bases that match TRBD1. J lost 3 bases, V lost 5 bases, and 13 bases had no gene match. The CDR3 runs 17 residues. CDR1 is SEHNR and CDR2 is FQNEAQ in the germline V gene (reference sequence). The CDR3 nucleotides read TGTGCCAGCAGCCCCGGGGCCGGGACAGGGCTGGACACTGAAGCTTTCTTT. The encoded protein is CASSPGAGTGLDTEAFF.

The chain is built from TRBV4-1 and TRBJ2-3; D call uncertain. Germline-derived CDR1 and CDR2 are MGHRA and YSYEKL. V lost 1 base to trimming and J lost 5 bases, with 4 bases between them. The CDR3 is made up of 12 amino acids. CDR3 sequence: CASSQVRDTQYF. The CDR3 nucleotides read TGCGCCAGCAGCCAAGTCAGAGATACGCAGTATTTT.

The rearrangement joins TRBV27 to TRBJ1-6; the D gene is possibly TRBD1 (5 bases). Germline V lookup: CDR1 MNHEY, CDR2 SMNVEV (reference sequence). The V end lost 4 bases, the J end lost 10 bases, and 14 bases lay between the germline ends. This CDR3 region has 14 residues. As DNA, the CDR3 is TGTGCCAGCAGTTCAGAGGGGAGGGACTCACCCCTCCACTTT. Its translation: CASSSEGRDSPLHF.

The CDR3 region has the DNA TGTGCCAGCAGCTTATCTAGGACAAGGCTGGACATTCAGTACTTC. This gives the protein CASSLSRTRLDIQYF. V and J are TRBV7-8 and TRBJ2-4; TRBD1 is a possible D gene (5 bases). Germline CDR1 and CDR2: SGHVS and FQNEAQ. The ends were cut back, 2 bases at V and 8 bases at J, with 16 bases in the middle. This CDR3 is 15 amino acids long.

This clone was picked up one time. The rearrangement uses TRBV3-1 (or the pseudogene TRBV3-2) and TRBJ2-7, with a possible D match to TRBD1 (6 bases). CDR1 is LGHDT, CDR2 YNNKEL, per germline (reference sequence). V was trimmed by 1 base and J by 3 bases, leaving 19 bases between them. The CDR3 loop spans 17 amino acids. This CDR3 is CASSQVRWGRLGYEQYF. DNA of the CDR3: TGTGCCAGCAGCCAAGTAAGGTGGGGGCGCTTGGGCTACGAGCAGTACTTC.

This clone was picked up one time. The CDR3: CASSRLGSDTQYF. The CDR3 DNA sequence: TGTGCCAGCAGTCGACTAGGATCAGATACGCAGTATTTT. The gene calls are TRBV12-3 or TRBV12-4 and TRBJ2-3; D possibly corresponds to TRBD2 (6 bases). The CDR3 loop spans 13 amino acids. The V and J ends lost 5 bases and 4 bases respectively, with 10 bases between them.

V is TRBV4-1 and J is TRBJ1-1; possible D gene TRBD1, 6 bases. The CDR3 runs 13 residues. Germline V gene lookup returns CDR1 MGHRA and CDR2 YSYEKL. V was clipped by 0 bases and J by 12 bases, with 14 bases between them. Here the CDR3 reads CASSQDTGPTTFF. CDR3 coding DNA: TGCGCCAGCAGCCAAGATACAGGGCCGACAACTTTCTTT.

This clone was detected only once. The chain links TRBV10-2 to TRBJ1-4, with TRBD1 matching over 7 bases. The CDR3 has 14 amino acids. Germline CDR1 reads WSHSY; CDR2 reads SAAADI. V was pared by 5 bases and J by 4 bases, with 4 bases of the junction left unmatched. The CDR3 spells CASSQTGDNEKLFF. Written as DNA, the CDR3 is TGCGCCAGCAGTCAAACAGGGGATAATGAAAAACTGTTTTTT.

The CDR3 region is CASRRDSQNGELFF. The CDR3 coding sequence is TGCGCCAGCAGGCGCGACTCTCAAAACGGGGAGCTGTTTTTT. The chain links TRBV10-1 to TRBJ2-2; D is unclear. The CDR3 spans 14 residues. V lost 6 bases and J lost 7, with 15 bases in between. CDR1 and CDR2 (germline): WNHNN, SYGVQD (reference sequence).

The chain has TRBV2 and TRBJ1-5, with 7 bases lining up with TRBD1. This CDR3 has 14 residues. V shed 2 bases, J shed 5 bases, and the junction held 3 bases outside the gene matches. CDR1 is SNHLY and CDR2 is FYNNEI in the germline V gene. CDR3: CASSEQGGDQPQHF. DNA of the CDR3: TGTGCCAGCAGTGAACAAGGGGGCGATCAGCCCCAGCATTTT.

The V gene is TRBV3-1 (or the pseudogene TRBV3-2), the J gene TRBJ1-5, with D perhaps matching TRBD1 (6 bases). Germline CDR1 and CDR2: LGHDT and YNNKEL (reference sequence). CDR3 length: 14 amino acids. The V and J ends lost 3 bases and 6 bases respectively, with 12 bases between them. The CDR3 nucleotides are TGTGCCAGCAGCCAGACAGGAGGTGTTCAGCCCCAGCATTTT. Translation: CASSQTGGVQPQHF.

The chain combines TRBV7-2 with TRBJ2-1, with 7 bases identical to TRBD1. From germline, CDR1 is SGHTA and CDR2 FQGNSA. This CDR3 is built from 14 residues. V was clipped by 5 bases and J by 9 bases; unmatched bases: 10. The CDR3 DNA is TGTGCCAGCAGCACCACGACAGGGAAGGTTGAGCAGTTCTTC. It encodes CASSTTTGKVEQFF.

The gene calls are TRBV5-4 and TRBJ2-2, with 7 bases aligning to TRBD2. The CDR3 covers 18 residues. Germline-derived CDR1 and CDR2 are SGHNT and YYREEE (reference sequence). J gave up 0 bases and V 3 bases, and 11 bases lay outside the gene matches. In DNA form, the CDR3 reads TGTGCCAGCAGCTCAATTAAAGGACTAGGATCGAACACCGGGGAGCTGTTTTTT. It yields the protein CASSSIKGLGSNTGELFF. The variable domain in full, completed from reference TRBV5-4 and TRBJ2-2, reads ETGVTQSPTHLIKTRGQQVTLRCSSQSGHNTVSWYQQALGQGPQFIFQYYREEENGRGNFPPRFSGLQFPNYSSELNVNALELDDSALYLCASSSIKGLGSNTGELFFGEGSRLTVL.

This rearrangement joins TRBV11-3 to TRBJ1-1; a possible D gene is TRBD1 (5 bases). Germline loops: CDR1 SGHNT, CDR2 YENEEA. V gave up 3 bases and J gave up 7 bases, with 12 bases separating them. CDR3 length: 13 amino acids. The CDR3 loop reads CASSFGPQGEAFF. In nucleotides, the CDR3 is TGTGCCAGCAGCTTCGGGCCTCAGGGTGAAGCTTTCTTT.

This clone was found a few times. The chain uses TRBV7-9 and TRBJ1-2; no clear D gene. The CDR3 totals 16 residues. The V end was cut by 4 bases, the J end by 0 bases, with 15 bases between. The germline gives CDR1 SEHNR, CDR2 FQNEAQ (reference sequence). The CDR3 DNA sequence: TGTGCCAGCAGCTCACATCGCGTCAGGCCTAACTATGGCTACACCTTC. It specifies CASSSHRVRPNYGYTF.

This rearrangement joins TRBV7-7 to TRBJ2-2; 7 bases map to TRBD1. Per the germline V gene, CDR1 is SSHAT and CDR2 is FNYEAQ (reference sequence). This CDR3 region has 15 residues. J was trimmed by 5 bases and V by 5 bases; bases with no gene match: 8. The DNA for the CDR3 is TGTGCCAGCAGCCCCCGACAGGGAACGACCGGGGAGCTGTTTTTT. This gives the protein CASSPRQGTTGELFF.

The chain is built from TRBV5-8 and TRBJ2-6; perhaps TRBD2 as D (5 bases). This CDR3 comprises 15 residues. Trimming removed 4 bases at V and 1 base at J, with 9 bases between. From germline, CDR1 is SGHTS and CDR2 YDEGEE. This CDR3 reads CASSPSSSGANVLTF. The CDR3 DNA reads TGTGCCAGCAGCCCTAGCTCGTCTGGGGCCAACGTCCTGACTTTC.

The gene calls are TRBV5-1 and TRBJ2-2; 14 nucleotides align to TRBD2. The CDR3 totals 16 residues. From germline, CDR1 is SGHRS and CDR2 YFSETQ. V gave up 4 bases and J gave up 5 bases; unmatched junction bases: 4. Here the CDR3 DNA reads TGCGCCAGCAGCCGACTAGCGGGAGGGGTAACCGGGGAGCTGTTTTTT. This translates into CASSRLAGGVTGELFF.

J is TRBJ1-1 and V is TRBV29-1; no firm D call. Germline V gene lookup returns CDR1 SQVTM and CDR2 ANQGSEA. The length of the CDR3 is 13 residues. V was trimmed by 0 bases and J by 0 bases, leaving 5 bases between them. DNA of the CDR3: TGCAGCGTTGAAGATCCCATGAACACTGAAGCTTTCTTT. This codes for CSVEDPMNTEAFF.

V gene TRBV4-3 combines with J gene TRBJ1-2; D is perhaps TRBD1 (5 bases). V dropped 0 bases and J dropped 6 bases, with 11 bases sitting between them. This CDR3 region has 14 residues. Germline values: CDR1 LGHNA, CDR2 YSLEER. The CDR3 protein is CASSQEGRVNGYTF. Written as DNA, the CDR3 is TGCGCCAGCAGCCAAGAAGGCAGGGTAAATGGCTACACCTTC.